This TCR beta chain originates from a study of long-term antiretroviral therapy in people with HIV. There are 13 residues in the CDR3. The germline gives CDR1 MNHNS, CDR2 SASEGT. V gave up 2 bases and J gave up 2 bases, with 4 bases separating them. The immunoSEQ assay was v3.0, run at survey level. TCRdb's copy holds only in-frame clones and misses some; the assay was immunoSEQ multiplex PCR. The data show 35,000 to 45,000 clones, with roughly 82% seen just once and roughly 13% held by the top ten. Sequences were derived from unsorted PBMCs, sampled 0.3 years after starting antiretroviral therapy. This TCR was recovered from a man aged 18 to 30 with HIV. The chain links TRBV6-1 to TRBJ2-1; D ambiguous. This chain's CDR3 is CASSEWTYNEQFF. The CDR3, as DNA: TGTGCCAGCAGTGAATGGACCTACAATGAGCAGTTCTTC.